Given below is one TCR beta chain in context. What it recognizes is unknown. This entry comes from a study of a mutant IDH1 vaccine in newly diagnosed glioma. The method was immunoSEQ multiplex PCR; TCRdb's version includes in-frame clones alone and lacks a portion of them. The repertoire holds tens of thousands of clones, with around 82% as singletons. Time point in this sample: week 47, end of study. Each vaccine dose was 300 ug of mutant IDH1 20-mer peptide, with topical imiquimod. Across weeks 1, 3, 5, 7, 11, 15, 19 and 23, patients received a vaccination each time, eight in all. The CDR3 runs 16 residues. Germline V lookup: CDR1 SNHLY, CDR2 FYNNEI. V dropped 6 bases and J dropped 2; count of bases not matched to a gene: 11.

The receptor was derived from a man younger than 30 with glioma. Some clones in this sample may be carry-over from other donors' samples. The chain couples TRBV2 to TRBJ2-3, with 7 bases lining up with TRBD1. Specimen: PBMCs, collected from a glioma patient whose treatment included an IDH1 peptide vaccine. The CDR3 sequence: CASSVTGDGDTDTQYF. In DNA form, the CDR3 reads TGTGCCAGCAGCGTAACAGGGGATGGGGACACAGATACGCAGTATTTT. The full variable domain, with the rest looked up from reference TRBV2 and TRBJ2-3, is EPEVTQTPSHQVTQMGQEVILRCVPISNHLYFYWYRQILGQKVEFLVSFYNNEISEKSEIFDDQFSVERPDGSNFTLKIRSTKLEDSAMYFCASSVTGDGDTDTQYFGPGTRLTVL.